The clone carrying this TCR beta chain was observed a single time. What it recognizes is unknown. This record comes from a study of OX40 agonist ivuxolimab in advanced cancers. Looking at the study overall: Of the participants, around 39% had some prior anti-PD-1, anti-PD-L1 or anti-CTLA-4 therapy, which was allowed. Three patients got partial responses; one had hepatocellular carcinoma and two had cutaneous melanoma.

The assay was immunoSEQ multiplex PCR, and TCRdb's table has in-frame clones only and misses some. The sample has approximately 70,000 clones, approximately 94% seen once. Findings and limits, study-wide: Antigen specificity of clonally expanded peripheral T cells was not established.

The CDR3 length is 15 residues. Germline trimming cut 0 bases from V and 7 bases from J; bases unmatched to any gene: 6. From germline, CDR1 is SGDLS and CDR2 YYNGEE. The sample was CD4+ or CD8+ T cells sorted from blood, taken in a trial of the OX40 agonist ivuxolimab. This clonotype originated in an adult with an advanced solid tumor such as melanoma, head and neck, liver or kidney cancer. The chain uses TRBV9 and TRBJ2-2; 7 bases align to TRBD2. CDR3 sequence: CASSVDEREIGELFF. As DNA, the CDR3 is TGTGCCAGCAGCGTAGATGAGCGGGAAATCGGGGAGCTGTTTTTT.